Each of the 25 T cell receptor beta chains below was sequenced from the same sample in a study of cytomegalovirus exposure and HLA in healthy donors. Use of 60 Vbeta and 13 Jbeta primers characterized the PCR. Measured with immunoSEQ multiplex PCR; TCRdb has only the in-frame clones, and not every one. The repertoire includes approximately 190,000 clones, 80% to 85% of them detected once, and less than 0.85% sits in the top ten. Material for sequencing was PBMCs. Receptors originate from a woman aged 18-35 years in good health and CMV-seronegative.

The J gene is TRBJ1-6, the V gene TRBV19; D call uncertain. The germline V and J ends were trimmed by 2 bases and 2 bases, with 7 bases remaining between them. The length of the CDR3 is 15 residues. Germline lookup yields CDR1 LNHDA and CDR2 SQIVND (reference sequence). The CDR3 nucleotides read TGTGCCAGTAGTATAAGTAACACCTATAATTCACCCCTCCACTTT. Amino acid sequence: CASSISNTYNSPLHF. Using reference TRBV19 and TRBJ1-6 for the parts outside the CDR3, the full variable domain is DGGITQSPKYLFRKEGQNVTLSCEQNLNHDAMYWYRQDPGQGLRLIYYSQIVNDFQKGDIAEGYSVSREKKESFPLTVTSAQKNPTAFYLCASSISNTYNSPLHFGNGTRLTVT.

V gene TRBV6-1 combines with J gene TRBJ2-1; D remains ambiguous. Trimming left V 7 bases short and J 6 bases short, with 16 bases between. This CDR3 contains 14 residues. CDR1 and CDR2 (germline): MNHNS, SASEGT. The CDR3 here is CASTPHERFNEQFF. The CDR3 bases are TGTGCCAGCACCCCGCATGAGAGGTTCAATGAGCAGTTCTTC.

The J gene is TRBJ2-1, the V gene TRBV27; tentatively, D is TRBD1 (5 bases). V lost 5 bases and J 5 bases, leaving 19 bases between the germline ends. CDR1 and CDR2 (germline): MNHEY, SMNVEV (reference sequence). There are 16 residues in the CDR3. The CDR3 sequence is CASSPKGVEVNNEQFF. The DNA for the CDR3 is TGTGCCAGCAGTCCGAAAGGGGTAGAGGTTAACAATGAGCAGTTCTTC.

This chain uses TRBV29-1 with TRBJ2-3; TRBD1 agrees at 7 bases. Germline CDR1 SQVTM, CDR2 ANQGSEA. With 5 bases clipped from V and 1 base from J, the junction kept 6 bases outside the gene matches. The CDR3 consists of 14 residues. For the CDR3, the DNA is TGCAGCGTTCTCCGGACAGGAGGCACAGATACGCAGTATTTT. Protein: CSVLRTGGTDTQYF.

The J gene is TRBJ2-7, the V gene TRBV6-5; 9 bases match TRBD1. The CDR3 sequence is 14 residues long. Germline CDR1 is MNHEY and CDR2 is SVGAGI. V gave up 6 bases and J gave up 4 bases; unmatched junction bases: 7. CDR3 sequence (DNA): TGTGCCAGCAGCCGACCGGGACAGGGTTACGAGCAGTACTTC. Translation: CASSRPGQGYEQYF.

The count of this clone is one. The CDR3 region is CASSVGGGTPYEQYF. CDR3 DNA: TGTGCCAGCTCGGTTGGAGGGGGCACTCCCTACGAGCAGTACTTC. The chain has TRBV18 and TRBJ2-7; TRBD1 is a possible D gene (7 bases). V lost 6 bases and J lost 2, with 17 bases in between. CDR3 length: 15 amino acids. Germline V gives CDR1 KGHSH, CDR2 LQKENI.

This chain links TRBV5-1 with TRBJ2-4; 9 bases match TRBD1. Germline V gene lookup returns CDR1 SGHRS and CDR2 YFSETQ. Trimming removed 5 bases from V and 1 base from J; junction bases left unmatched: 7. CDR3 length equals 16 residues. The CDR3 is CASSPRDRVAKNIQYF. Here the CDR3 DNA reads TGCGCCAGCAGTCCCCGGGACAGGGTGGCCAAAAACATTCAGTACTTC.

The chain uses TRBV7-9 and TRBJ2-1; TRBD2 agrees at 8 bases. Trimming took 8 bases from V and 5 from J; bases not matched to a gene: 8. This CDR3 is built from 14 residues. CDR1 and CDR2 from the germline V gene are SEHNR and FQNEAQ (reference sequence). For the CDR3, the DNA is TGTGCCAGCGGCACGGGACTAGTTAACAATGAGCAGTTCTTC. It yields the protein CASGTGLVNNEQFF.

The chain couples TRBV28 to TRBJ2-7, with 13 bases matching TRBD2. The CDR3 has 14 residues. Germline trimming cut 5 bases from V and 4 bases from J; bases unmatched to any gene: 2. Per the germline V gene, CDR1 is MDHEN and CDR2 is SYDVKM. In nucleotides, the CDR3 is TGTGCCAGCAGTCGACTAGCGGGAGGTTACGAGCAGTACTTC. Its translation is CASSRLAGGYEQYF. Drawing the rest from reference TRBV28 and TRBJ2-7, the complete variable domain is DVKVTQSSRYLVKRTGEKVFLECVQDMDHENMFWYRQDPGLGLRLIYFSYDVKMKEKGDIPEGYSVSREKKERFSLILESASTNQTSMYLCASSRLAGGYEQYFGPGTRLTVT.

The chain links TRBV2 to TRBJ2-7; 11 nucleotides agree with TRBD2. Germline V lookup: CDR1 SNHLY, CDR2 FYNNEI. After removal of 10 bases from V and 4 bases from J, the junction contained 3 bases not matched to a gene. The CDR3 is 12 residues long. Here the CDR3 reads CATGTSGYEQYF. The CDR3 DNA reads as TGTGCCACCGGGACTAGCGGTTACGAGCAGTACTTC.

V and J are TRBV15 and TRBJ2-1; maybe TRBD1 (6 bases). CDR1 and CDR2 (germline): LNHNV, YYDKDF (reference sequence). Trimming pared 5 bases from V and 1 base from J, leaving 12 bases between. The CDR3 sequence is 15 residues long. CDR3 in amino acids: CATSGGQNSYNEQFF. As DNA, the CDR3 is TGTGCCACCAGCGGAGGACAGAATTCCTACAATGAGCAGTTCTTC.

J is TRBJ2-5 and V is TRBV2; D is possibly TRBD1 (5 bases). The V end lost 2 bases, the J end lost 5 bases, and 15 bases lay between the germline ends. Germline CDR1 reads SNHLY; CDR2 reads FYNNEI. The CDR3 loop spans 15 amino acids. CDR3 sequence reads: CASSELTAGSETQYF. In DNA, the CDR3 is TGTGCCAGCAGTGAACTGACAGCAGGGTCGGAGACCCAGTACTTC.

The rearrangement links TRBV4-2 to TRBJ1-6, with 9 bases matching TRBD1. CDR1 LGHNA and CDR2 YNFKEQ come from the germline V gene. J was trimmed by 10 bases and V by 4 bases; bases with no gene match: 11. The CDR3 has 16 residues. The CDR3 loop reads CASSLLVGQGTSPLHF. The CDR3 DNA reads as TGTGCCAGCAGCCTCCTCGTGGGACAGGGCACCTCACCCCTCCACTTT.

The chain carries TRBV6-5 and TRBJ2-3; D unresolved. Germline-derived CDR1 and CDR2 are MNHEY and SVGAGI. V lost 4 bases and J lost 6, with 14 bases in between. The CDR3 is 14 amino acids. The CDR3 is CASSSPQAGDTQYF. The CDR3 DNA reads TGTGCCAGCAGTTCCCCGCAGGCTGGGGATACGCAGTATTTT.

Here the CDR3 reads CATSRQRGRPGNTIYF. CDR3 DNA: TGTGCCACCAGCAGACAAAGGGGTAGGCCTGGAAACACCATATATTTT. The gene calls are TRBV15 and TRBJ1-3; D is perhaps TRBD1 (5 bases). The CDR3 runs to 16 residues. The V end was cut by 2 bases, the J end by 2 bases, with 13 bases between. CDR1 LNHNV and CDR2 YYDKDF come from the germline V gene (reference sequence).

The V and J genes are TRBV7-9 and TRBJ2-1, with 10 bases identical to TRBD2. This CDR3 has 13 amino acids. Trimming took 5 bases from V and 8 from J; bases not matched to a gene: 3. Germline V lookup: CDR1 SEHNR, CDR2 FQNEAQ (reference sequence). In DNA form, the CDR3 reads TGTGCCAGCAGCGGGACTAGCGAACATGAGCAGTTCTTC. Amino acids: CASSGTSEHEQFF.

The chain is built from TRBV14 and TRBJ2-3; TRBD2 aligns across 9 bases. The CDR3 is 17 amino acids. CDR1 is SGHDN and CDR2 is FVKESK in the germline V gene. Trimming removed 6 bases from V and 4 bases from J; junction bases left unmatched: 14. The CDR3: CASSNTPSGIWADTQYF. CDR3 sequence (DNA): TGTGCCAGCAGTAACACCCCTAGCGGGATATGGGCAGATACGCAGTATTTT.

The V and J genes are TRBV27 and TRBJ2-3, with 10 bases aligning to TRBD2. The CDR3 sequence is 15 residues long. The germline gives CDR1 MNHEY, CDR2 SMNVEV (reference sequence). V trimming: 3 bases; J trimming: 1 base; junction bases outside the gene matches: 1. As DNA, the CDR3 is TGTGCCAGCAGTTTCCTAGCGGGGGGCACAGATACGCAGTATTTT. Its translation: CASSFLAGGTDTQYF.

The chain has TRBV30 and TRBJ1-6, with TRBD1 matching over 9 bases. Germline-derived CDR1 and CDR2 are GTSNPN and SVGIG (reference sequence). The V segment lost 4 bases and the J segment 4 bases; nucleotides outside the gene matches: 5. The CDR3 covers 15 residues. Here the CDR3 DNA reads TGTGCCTGGACCCCCGGACAGGGGTATAATTCACCCCTCCACTTT. It encodes CAWTPGQGYNSPLHF.

V is TRBV6-6 and J is TRBJ1-1; D is possibly TRBD1 (6 bases). Between the trimmed V and J ends, which lost 3 bases and 11 bases, there was a span of 10 bases. The CDR3 totals 11 residues. Germline V gene data show CDR1 as MNHNY and CDR2 as SVGAGI (reference sequence). Written as DNA, the CDR3 is TGTGCCAGCAGTTATACAGGGCGGGCTTTCTTT. Protein sequence: CASSYTGRAFF.

The chain employs TRBV27 and TRBJ1-2; D remains ambiguous. The V gene's germline CDR1 is MNHEY and CDR2 SMNVEV (reference sequence). The CDR3 has 13 amino acids. V dropped 1 base and J dropped 7 bases, with 10 bases sitting between them. CDR3 in DNA: TGTGCCAGCAGTTTATATCCGGGTTCTGGCTACACCTTC. Encoded protein: CASSLYPGSGYTF.

V usage is TRBV6-6 and J usage is TRBJ1-2, with D unclear. The CDR3 is 15 amino acids. The V gene's germline CDR1 is MNHNY and CDR2 SVGAGI (reference sequence). V was pared by 1 base and J by 0 bases, with 9 bases between. CDR3 nucleotide sequence: TGTGCCAGCAGTTACTATCAGGCGCCTAACTATGGCTACACCTTC. The encoded protein is CASSYYQAPNYGYTF.

This chain connects TRBV2 to TRBJ2-7; TRBD2 might be the D (5 bases). With 2 bases removed from V and 3 bases from J, the gap between germline ends came to 5 bases. Germline V gene lookup returns CDR1 SNHLY and CDR2 FYNNEI. The CDR3 loop spans 12 amino acids. The CDR3 spells CASSESGYEQYF. The CDR3 DNA is TGTGCCAGCAGTGAAAGCGGCTACGAGCAGTACTTC.

The rearrangement links TRBV5-1 to TRBJ1-1; no definite D call. V lost 0 bases, J lost 1 base, and 10 bases lay in between. Germline CDR1 is SGHRS and CDR2 is YFSETQ. The CDR3 has 15 amino acids. CDR3 nucleotide sequence: TGCGCCAGCAGCTTGGTAGGAGAGGGGAACACTGAAGCTTTCTTT. This translates into CASSLVGEGNTEAFF.

A remark on this clone: Distinct nucleotide sequences in the sample also encode this CDR3. The chain joins TRBV7-9 to TRBJ2-5; perhaps TRBD2 as D (5 bases). V was trimmed by 2 bases and J by 5 bases, leaving 12 bases between them. The CDR3 runs to 14 residues. Germline V CDR1 and CDR2: SEHNR, FQNEAQ (reference sequence). This chain's CDR3 is CASSLSAGRETQYF. CDR3 in DNA: TGTGCCAGCAGCTTATCGGCGGGTCGTGAGACCCAGTACTTC.